A selection of T cell receptor beta chains follows, all from one sample in a study of tumor-infiltrating lymphocytes in primary liver carcinoma. From the multiplex PCR reads, TCRdb called clonotypes with MiXCR, one entry per CDR3 protein. The table lists fewer than 350,000 distinct CDR3 sequences, 65% of them singletons. The sample consisted of peripheral blood. The source of these receptors is a man aged 35-49 years with primary liver carcinoma and hepatitis B virus infection. Both conserved end residues are part of each CDR3. The D gene is left open where the match is weak. A clone size is listed for some rows: how often the clone was seen (once, few, many), or a class if it is expanded.

j_gene,abundance,v_gene,d_gene,CDR3nt,CDR3aa
TRBJ2-2,NA,TRBV4-1,TRBD2,TGCGCCAGCAGCCAAGAGACTAGCAGGCTGGTCGGGGAGCTGTTTTTT,CASSQETSRLVGELFF
TRBJ2-2,NA,TRBV24-1,TRBD2,TGTGCCACCAGTGATGTCAGCGGGATGGCGAACACCGGGGAGCTGTTTTTT,CATSDVSGMANTGELFF
TRBJ1-2,few,TRBV28,TRBD1,TGTGCCAGCACCTCGGGACAGCTCATCTATGGCTACACCTTC,CASTSGQLIYGYTF
TRBJ2-5,many,TRBV10-3,TRBD2,TGTGCCATCAGTGAGCCGGCTAGCGGGAGAGAGACCCAGTACTTC,CAISEPASGRETQYF
TRBJ2-2,NA,TRBV4-1,TRBD1,TGCGCCGGCAGCCCCTACCGGGACAGCAGAGCCGGGAAGCTGTTTTTT,CAGSPYRDSRAGKLFF
TRBJ2-7,NA,TRBV10-3,TRBD1,TGTGCCATCAGTGTTGAGGACAGGGGCTACGAGCAGTACTTC,CAISVEDRGYEQYF
TRBJ2-2,NA,TRBV29-1,NA,TGCAGTGTCCTCGGTCCGGGACCCACCTGGGAGCTGTTTTTT,CSVLGPGPTWELFF
TRBJ2-7,many,TRBV7-9,NA,TGTGCCAGCAGCTTAGACGGCGGTGGCGGGGTCGAGCAGTACTTC,CASSLDGGGGVEQYF
TRBJ2-1,NA,TRBV4-2,TRBD2,TGTGTCAGCAGCCACCGGGTTAGCGGGAGGGCCTACAATGAGCAGTTCTTC,CVSSHRVSGRAYNEQFF
TRBJ1-5,NA,TRBV4-1,NA,TGCGCCAGCAGCCCCATAGAGGGGAGCAATCGGCCCCAGCATTTT,CASSPIEGSNRPQHF
TRBJ1-1,NA,TRBV11-2,TRBD1,TGTTCCAGCAGCTGGGGGGGGACAGGGGTTAACATTGAAGCTTTCTTT,CSSSWGGTGVNIEAFF
TRBJ1-4,NA,TRBV7-9,NA,TGTGCCAGCAGCGGACAGCCCCTAGGAGGAAAACTGTTTTTT,CASSGQPLGGKLFF
TRBJ2-3,NA,TRBV6-1,TRBD2,TGTGCCAGCAGTGATATCCCTAGCGGGAGGGCCCTCGGAGATACACAGTATTTT,CASSDIPSGRALGDTQYF
TRBJ2-2,NA,TRBV18,NA,TGTGCCGGCTCACCACGCTCGGTAGACGGGGAGCTGTTTTTT,CAGSPRSVDGELFF
TRBJ2-3,few,TRBV6-1,TRBD2,TGTGCCAGCAGTGATCTAGCGGCAGATACGCAGTATTTT,CASSDLAADTQYF
TRBJ2-1,many,TRBV28,TRBD2,TGTGCCAGCAGTCCCCTCGGACTAGCGGGAGGGCCCTACAATGAGCAGTTCTTC,CASSPLGLAGGPYNEQFF
TRBJ2-5,NA,TRBV6-1,NA,TGTGCCAGCAGTGAAGTTGGGGGTCTAGAGACCCAGTACTTC,CASSEVGGLETQYF
TRBJ2-3,NA,TRBV12-3/TRBV12-4,NA,TGTGCCAGCACCCCTGGGGCTTCCACTAGCACAAATACGCAGTATTTT,CASTPGASTSTNTQYF
TRBJ2-7,NA,TRBV4-1,TRBD1,TGCGCCAGCAGCCATGAGGGGACAGGGGAGACCTACGAGCAGTACTTC,CASSHEGTGETYEQYF